The entry that follows covers one TCR beta chain sequence. This specimen comes from a study of T cell clones after liver transplantation. Study-wide context: Draws occurred before transplant, before withdrawal, and after complete or failed withdrawal.

There are 13 residues in the CDR3. The trim removed 2 bases at V and 4 bases at J, leaving 1 base unmatched. Germline V CDR1 and CDR2: SGHRS, YFSETQ. TCRdb's copy holds only in-frame clones and misses some; the assay was immunoSEQ multiplex PCR. The sample gives 55,000 to 75,000 clones, about 73% of which show up once; roughly 2.8% is in the top ten. This chain joins TRBV5-1 and TRBJ1-1; TRBD1 matches at 8 bases. Sequencing was performed on CD4+ T cells from blood, taken at the approximately 16-month timepoint. This TCR derives from a human patient who received a liver transplant. Part of the T cell pool may stem from the graft donor. As DNA, the CDR3 is TGCGCCAGCAGCTTTACAGGGGGCACTGAAGCTTTCTTT. Translated, it gives CASSFTGGTEAFF. Drawing the rest from reference TRBV5-1 and TRBJ1-1, the complete variable domain is KAGVTQTPRYLIKTRGQQVTLSCSPISGHRSVSWYQQTPGQGLQFLFEYFSETQRNKGNFPGRFSGRQFSNSRSEMNVSTLELGDSALYLCASSFTGGTEAFFGQGTRLTVV.